The sequence of this TCR beta chain was determined in a study of Tregs in tolerant kidney transplant recipients. General study findings and limits: Activated donor B cell expansion appeared to reveal the most relevant donor-specific TCRbeta repertoire. No direct test of biological reproducibility was done here. Validation in larger populations is needed because few patients were studied.

There are 14 residues in the CDR3. Trimming left V 4 bases short and J 4 bases short, with 14 bases between. The germline CDR1 and CDR2 sequences are MNHNY and SVGAGI (reference sequence). Thawed PBMCs were FACS-sorted into unstimulated CD4+CD25+CD127- regulatory T cells, CD4+CD25- non-regulatory cells, CD4 and CD8 cells. Details on this clone: Its antigen is still unknown.

The data were produced by immunoSEQ multiplex PCR, yet TCRdb's version contains in-frame clones alone and is incomplete. The sample lists about 240,000 clones, about 86% seen once, with less than 0.75% in the top ten. The chain carries TRBV6-6 and TRBJ2-7, with D possibly being TRBD1 (6 bases). Sequenced sample: CD4+ T cells from blood. This clonotype was sampled from a human donor in good health. CDR3 bases: TGTGCCAGCAGTTGGGGCAGGGGAGTATACGAGCAGTACTTC. It codes for CASSWGRGVYEQYF.